Sequencing of this T cell receptor beta chain was carried out in a study of T cell responses to AZD1222 COVID-19 vaccine. Study-level results: Of the AZD1222 recipients, only 5 or 6 were seropositive at baseline.

Assay used: immunoSEQ multiplex PCR; TCRdb lists only in-frame clones, some missing. The data show about 120,000 clones, with 80% to 90% seen just once and 9% to 9.5% held by the top ten. Germline V gene data show CDR1 as LNHDA and CDR2 as SQIVND (reference sequence). This CDR3 contains 13 residues. V was clipped by 7 bases and J by 6 bases, with 13 bases between them. With regard to this clone: Its antigen is still unknown.

The material sequenced was peripheral blood, taken on day 0 of AZD1222 vaccination. The chain carries TRBV19 and TRBJ1-5; perhaps TRBD1 as D (5 bases). This TCR came from an adult in good health. CDR3 bases: TGTGCCAGTACTCGGGGGGTGAGTCAGCCCCAGCATTTT. It codes for CASTRGVSQPQHF.